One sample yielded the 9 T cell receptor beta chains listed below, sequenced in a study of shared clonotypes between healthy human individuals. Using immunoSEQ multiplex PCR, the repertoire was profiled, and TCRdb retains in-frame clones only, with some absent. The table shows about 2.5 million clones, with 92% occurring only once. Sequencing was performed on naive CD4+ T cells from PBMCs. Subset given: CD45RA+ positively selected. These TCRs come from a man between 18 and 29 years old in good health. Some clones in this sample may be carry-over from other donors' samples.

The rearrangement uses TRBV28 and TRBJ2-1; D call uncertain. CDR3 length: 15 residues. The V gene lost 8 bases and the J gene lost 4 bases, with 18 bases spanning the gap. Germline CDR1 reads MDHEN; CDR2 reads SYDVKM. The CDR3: CASRPVSFLYNEQFF. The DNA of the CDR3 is TGTGCCAGCCGCCCCGTCTCTTTCCTTTACAATGAGCAGTTCTTC. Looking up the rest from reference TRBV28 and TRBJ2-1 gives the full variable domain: DVKVTQSSRYLVKRTGEKVFLECVQDMDHENMFWYRQDPGLGLRLIYFSYDVKMKEKGDIPEGYSVSREKKERFSLILESASTNQTSMYLCASRPVSFLYNEQFFGPGTRLTVL.

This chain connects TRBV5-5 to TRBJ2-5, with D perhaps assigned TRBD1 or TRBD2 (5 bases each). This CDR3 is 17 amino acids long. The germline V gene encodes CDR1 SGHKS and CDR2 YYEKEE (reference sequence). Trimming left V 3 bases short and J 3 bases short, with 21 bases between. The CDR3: CASSYKLSGTTKETQYF. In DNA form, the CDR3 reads TGTGCCAGCAGCTATAAACTTTCCGGGACGACAAAAGAGACCCAGTACTTC.

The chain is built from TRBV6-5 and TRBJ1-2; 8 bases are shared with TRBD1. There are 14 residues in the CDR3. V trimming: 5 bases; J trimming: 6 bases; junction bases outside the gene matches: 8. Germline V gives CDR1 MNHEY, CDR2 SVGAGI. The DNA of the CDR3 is TGTGCCAGCAGTACACTGACAGGGGAAAATGGCTACACCTTC. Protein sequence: CASSTLTGENGYTF.

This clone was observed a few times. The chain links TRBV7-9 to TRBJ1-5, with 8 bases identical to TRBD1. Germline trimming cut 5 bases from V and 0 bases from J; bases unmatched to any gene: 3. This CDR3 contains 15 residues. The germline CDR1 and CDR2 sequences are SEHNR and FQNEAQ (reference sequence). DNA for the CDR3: TGTGCCAGCAGCGCCGACAGGGGTAGCAATCAGCCCCAGCATTTT. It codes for CASSADRGSNQPQHF.

CDR3 in DNA: TGTGCCAGCGGACCGGTAGCGGGGGCTCAGTTCTTC. Residues: CASGPVAGAQFF. The chain couples TRBV28 to TRBJ2-1; 9 bases map to TRBD2. The germline V gene has CDR1 MDHEN and CDR2 SYDVKM. CDR3 length: 12 residues. V dropped 8 bases and J dropped 13; count of bases not matched to a gene: 9.

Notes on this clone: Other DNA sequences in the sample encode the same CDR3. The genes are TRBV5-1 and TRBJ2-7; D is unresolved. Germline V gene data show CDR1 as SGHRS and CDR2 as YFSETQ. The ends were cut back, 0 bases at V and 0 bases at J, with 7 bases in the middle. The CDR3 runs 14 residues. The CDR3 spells CASSLEAFSYEQYF. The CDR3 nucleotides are TGCGCCAGCAGCTTGGAAGCATTCTCCTACGAGCAGTACTTC.

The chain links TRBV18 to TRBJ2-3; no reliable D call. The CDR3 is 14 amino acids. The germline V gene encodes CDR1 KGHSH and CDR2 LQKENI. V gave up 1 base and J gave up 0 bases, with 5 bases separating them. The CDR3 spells CASSPRISTDTQYF. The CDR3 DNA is TGTGCCAGCTCACCACGGATCAGCACAGATACGCAGTATTTT.

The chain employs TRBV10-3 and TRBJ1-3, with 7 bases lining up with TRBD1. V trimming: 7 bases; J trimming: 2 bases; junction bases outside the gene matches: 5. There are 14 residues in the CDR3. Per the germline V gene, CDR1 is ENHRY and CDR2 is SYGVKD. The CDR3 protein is CAITTGVTGNTIYF. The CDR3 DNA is TGTGCCATCACCACAGGGGTCACTGGAAACACCATATATTTT.

The CDR3 coding sequence is TGCAGCGTTGAAACAGGGCAGGTTCTTTACGAGCAGTACTTC. Encoded protein: CSVETGQVLYEQYF. V and J are TRBV29-1 and TRBJ2-7, with D maybe TRBD1 (6 bases). Germline V lookup: CDR1 SQVTM, CDR2 ANQGSEA. Trimming removed 2 bases at V and 4 bases at J, with 15 bases between. The CDR3 covers 14 residues.